What follows are 21 T cell receptor beta chains derived from one specimen sequenced in a study of regulatory T cells in long-lasting Graves disease. Researchers made TCR beta libraries by using iRepertoire HTBI primers and running Arm-PCR on CDR3 regions. MiXCR, run by TCRdb on the multiplex PCR reads, gives a single entry per CDR3 protein. The data show fewer than 650,000 distinct CDR3 sequences, about 15% seen once. The time point denotes: newly diagnosed GD, antithyroid drugs for less than 3 months. RNA from PBMCs was the source of the TCR library. The data were also submitted as part of a second study, on T cells in Graves' hyperthyroidism and ophthalmopathy.

The sample consisted of peripheral blood mononuclear cells (PBMCs), taken at new diagnosis, from a patient treated with antithyroid drugs. These receptors all come from a man aged 18 to 35 with Graves disease.

This clonotype was seen repeatedly, ten times or more. The rearrangement joins TRBV13 to TRBJ2-5; D not resolved. This CDR3 region has 14 residues. In germline, CDR1 is PRHDT, CDR2 FYEKMQ (reference sequence). Trimming pared 0 bases from V and 5 bases from J, leaving 10 bases between. CDR3 nucleotides: TGTGCCAGCAGCTTAGGCCCCCTGGGGGAGACCCAGTACTTC. Residues: CASSLGPLGETQYF. The full variable domain, completed using reference TRBV13 and TRBJ2-5, is AAGVIQSPRHLIKEKRETATLKCYPIPRHDTVYWYQQGPGQDPQFLISFYEKMQSDKGSIPDRFSAQQFSDYHSELNMSSLELGDSALYFCASSLGPLGETQYFGPGTRLLVL.

The V and J genes are TRBV28 and TRBJ1-5; 8 bases align to TRBD1. Germline values: CDR1 MDHEN, CDR2 SYDVKM. The J segment lost 2 bases and the V segment lost 6 bases, leaving 3 bases of the junction unmatched. The CDR3 runs to 14 residues. CDR3 protein: CASRATGGNQPQHF. The CDR3, as DNA: TGTGCCAGCAGGGCGACAGGGGGCAATCAGCCCCAGCATTTT.

A few counts support this clonotype. The J gene is TRBJ1-2, the V gene TRBV2; 7 nucleotides agree with TRBD1. Germline CDR1 is SNHLY and CDR2 is FYNNEI. V was clipped by 8 bases and J by 8 bases; unmatched bases: 8. CDR3 length: 12 residues. CDR3 residues: CASAGGVDGYTF. CDR3 coding DNA: TGTGCCAGCGCAGGGGGAGTCGACGGCTACACCTTC.

This clonotype was recorded many times. The chain has TRBV7-2 and TRBJ2-1; 7 bases align to TRBD2. Losses at the gene ends were 4 bases for V and 2 bases for J; bases not matched to a gene: 14. The germline gives CDR1 SGHTA, CDR2 FQGNSA. This CDR3 has 18 amino acids. The CDR3 region is CASSSEGLAGDAYNEQFF. The CDR3 nucleotides read TGTGCCAGCAGCTCCGAAGGGCTCGCGGGAGATGCCTACAATGAGCAGTTCTTC.

In its sample, this clonotype was seen many times. The chain couples TRBV20-1 to TRBJ2-7; a possible D gene is TRBD1 (6 bases). This CDR3 comprises 12 residues. Germline CDR1 and CDR2: DFQATT and SNEGSKA (reference sequence). The V end was cut by 8 bases, the J end by 3 bases, with 14 bases between. The CDR3 loop is CSFQGSVYEQYF. The CDR3 DNA sequence: TGCAGTTTTCAGGGGTCCGTCTACGAGCAGTACTTC.

This clonotype was seen a few times. The V call is TRBV6-5, the J call TRBJ2-6; no definite D call. Germline V gives CDR1 MNHEY, CDR2 SVGAGI. CDR3 length: 15 residues. Between the trimmed V and J ends, which lost 6 bases and 0 bases, there was a span of 9 bases. Here the CDR3 reads CASSYASSGANVLTF. The CDR3 DNA is TGTGCCAGCAGCTACGCGAGCTCTGGGGCCAACGTCCTGACTTTC.

This clonotype was observed a handful of times. V and J are TRBV20-1 and TRBJ2-7, with 11 bases lining up with TRBD2. Per the germline V gene, CDR1 is DFQATT and CDR2 is SNEGSKA (reference sequence). V shed 6 bases, J shed 5 bases, and the junction held 15 bases outside the gene matches. CDR3 length: 16 residues. The CDR3: CSAKPGTSGAPNEQYF. The DNA for the CDR3 is TGCAGTGCAAAACCCGGGACTAGCGGAGCCCCCAACGAGCAGTACTTC.

V and J are TRBV11-3 and TRBJ2-2; 7 bases map to TRBD1. With 4 bases clipped from V and 7 bases from J, the junction kept 6 bases outside the gene matches. The CDR3 consists of 14 residues. Per germline, CDR1 SGHNT and CDR2 YENEEA. The chain's CDR3 is CASSSGQAGGELFF. The CDR3 coding sequence is TGTGCCAGCAGCTCCGGACAGGCAGGCGGGGAGCTGTTTTTT.

The CDR3 is CASSSGPGGGEKLFF. The CDR3 bases are TGTGCCAGCAGTTCGGGCCCCGGGGGAGGCGAAAAACTGTTTTTT. The gene calls are TRBV6-5 and TRBJ1-4; D might be TRBD1 (5 bases). Germline CDR1 and CDR2: MNHEY and SVGAGI. With 4 bases removed from V and 8 bases from J, the gap between germline ends came to 17 bases. There are 15 residues in the CDR3.

The chain links TRBV12-3 or TRBV12-4 to TRBJ2-5; D remains ambiguous. The CDR3 consists of 9 residues. Here the CDR3 reads CSSQETQYF. CDR3 bases: TGTAGCAGCCAAGAGACCCAGTACTTC.

The V and J genes are TRBV14 and TRBJ2-3; TRBD2 agrees at 7 bases. Per the germline V gene, CDR1 is SGHDN and CDR2 is FVKESK. V was pared by 3 bases and J by 2 bases, with 8 bases of the junction left unmatched. The CDR3 length is 16 residues. DNA of the CDR3: TGTGCCAGCAGCCATGACCTAGCGGAGCCCACAGATACGCAGTATTTT. Protein sequence: CASSHDLAEPTDTQYF. Full variable domain (remainder filled in from reference TRBV14 and TRBJ2-3): EAGVTQFPSHSVIEKGQTVTLRCDPISGHDNLYWYRRVMGKEIKFLLHFVKESKQDESGMPNNRFLAERTGGTYSTLKVQPAELEDSGVYFCASSHDLAEPTDTQYFGPGTRLTVL.

The rearrangement joins TRBV27 to TRBJ2-7; D is perhaps TRBD2 (6 bases). The germline CDR1 and CDR2 sequences are MNHEY and SMNVEV (reference sequence). Trimming cost V 8 bases and J 7 bases, with 18 bases left between them. The CDR3 is 13 amino acids. The CDR3 region is CASSGQGRGEQYF. CDR3 DNA sequence: TGTGCCAGCTCGGGCCAGGGTCGGGGGGAGCAGTACTTC.

This clonotype showed up just a few times. The rearrangement links TRBV25-1 to TRBJ1-5; D is unclear. V was shortened by 10 bases and J by 3 bases, with 16 bases between the two germline ends. There are 14 residues in the CDR3. Germline CDR1 reads MGHDK; CDR2 reads SYGVNS. CDR3 loop: CATAPGVLNQPQHF. The CDR3 DNA sequence: TGTGCCACCGCCCCCGGGGTCCTCAATCAGCCCCAGCATTTT.

This clonotype was counted many times. The chain combines TRBV3-1 with TRBJ2-3, with D perhaps TRBD1 (5 bases). V lost 4 bases and J lost 0, with 14 bases in between. Per germline, CDR1 LGHDT and CDR2 YNNKEL (reference sequence). This CDR3 has 16 residues. The CDR3 bases are TGTGCCAGCAGCCGCCCCCAGGGCCCTAGCACAGATACGCAGTATTTT. The encoded protein is CASSRPQGPSTDTQYF.

The chain links TRBV27 to TRBJ2-7, with 12 bases identical to TRBD2. Germline V lookup: CDR1 MNHEY, CDR2 SMNVEV (reference sequence). The CDR3 runs to 15 residues. The trim removed 7 bases at V and 0 bases at J, leaving 4 bases unmatched. The CDR3 is CASTRTSGTSYEQYF. The CDR3 DNA sequence: TGTGCCAGCACAAGGACTAGCGGGACCTCCTACGAGCAGTACTTC.

J is TRBJ1-1 and V is TRBV10-3; no definite D call. This CDR3 contains 13 residues. V gave up 5 bases and J gave up 2 bases, with 9 bases separating them. Germline V gene sequence: CDR1 ENHRY, CDR2 SYGVKD. Written as DNA, the CDR3 is TGTGCCATCAGTTCGACAAAAAACACTGAAGCTTTCTTT. Residues: CAISSTKNTEAFF.

The V gene is TRBV7-3, the J gene TRBJ1-2; D gene uncertain. V lost 2 bases, J lost 0 bases, and 10 bases lay in between. Germline V gene data show CDR1 as SGHTA and CDR2 as FQGTGA. There are 15 residues in the CDR3. In DNA, the CDR3 is TGTGCCAGCAGCTTACTACCCAGGACTAACTATGGCTACACCTTC. Translation: CASSLLPRTNYGYTF.

In this sample, this clonotype turned up many times. This chain connects TRBV2 to TRBJ1-2, with a tentative D call TRBD1 (5 bases). This CDR3 is built from 12 residues. V lost 8 bases, J lost 8 bases, and 15 bases lay in between. From germline, CDR1 is SNHLY and CDR2 FYNNEI. Here the CDR3 reads CASGDDIGGYTF. The CDR3 DNA sequence: TGTGCCAGCGGGGACGACATAGGGGGCTACACCTTC.

This clonotype was detected only a few times. The chain joins TRBV7-9 to TRBJ1-1; D gene unclear. There are 13 residues in the CDR3. V was clipped by 4 bases and J by 4 bases, with 10 bases between them. Germline CDR1 SEHNR, CDR2 FQNEAQ (reference sequence). The CDR3, as DNA: TGTGCCAGCAGCTCGGAAGGGTTCACTGAAGCTTTCTTT. Its protein product is CASSSEGFTEAFF.

This clonotype was observed a few times. This chain connects TRBV5-1 to TRBJ2-5; TRBD2 agrees at 8 bases. Germline CDR1 and CDR2: SGHRS and YFSETQ. CDR3 length: 14 residues. The trim removed 4 bases at V and 5 bases at J, leaving 7 bases unmatched. DNA of the CDR3: TGCGCCAGCAGCGCAAGAGCGGGAGTGGAGACCCAGTACTTC. As protein: CASSARAGVETQYF. The entire variable domain, with the rest obtained from reference TRBV5-1 and TRBJ2-5, is as follows: KAGVTQTPRYLIKTRGQQVTLSCSPISGHRSVSWYQQTPGQGLQFLFEYFSETQRNKGNFPGRFSGRQFSNSRSEMNVSTLELGDSALYLCASSARAGVETQYFGPGTRLLVL.

This clonotype showed up many times. The V gene is TRBV6-5, the J gene TRBJ2-1; 7 bases map to TRBD2. The CDR3 is 15 amino acids. Germline V gene lookup returns CDR1 MNHEY and CDR2 SVGAGI. V lost 2 bases to trimming and J lost 6 bases; unmatched junction nucleotides: 7. The DNA for the CDR3 is TGTGCCAGCAGTTACGTGGGAGGGCCTCCCAATGAGCAGTTCTTC. The encoded protein is CASSYVGGPPNEQFF.